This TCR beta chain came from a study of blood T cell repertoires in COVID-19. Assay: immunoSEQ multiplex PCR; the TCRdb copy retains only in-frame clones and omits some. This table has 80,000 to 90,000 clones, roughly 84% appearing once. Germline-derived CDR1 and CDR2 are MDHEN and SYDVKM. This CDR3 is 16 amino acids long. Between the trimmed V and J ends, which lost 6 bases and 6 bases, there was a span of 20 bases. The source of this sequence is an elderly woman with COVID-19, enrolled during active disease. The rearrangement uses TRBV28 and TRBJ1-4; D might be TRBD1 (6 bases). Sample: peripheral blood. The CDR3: CASSRGGGGAHEKLFF. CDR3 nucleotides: TGTGCCAGCAGCCGAGGGGGTGGGGGAGCACATGAAAAACTGTTTTTT.